Shown below are 20 T cell receptor beta chains from a single sample sequenced in a study of blood T cell repertoires in COVID-19. Libraries were prepared by immunoSEQ multiplex PCR; TCRdb keeps only in-frame clonotypes and omits some of them. The table has 85,000 to 130,000 clones, around 78% seen once. Sample: peripheral blood. These receptors were collected from a man older than 75 with COVID-19, enrolled during active disease.

J is TRBJ1-4 and V is TRBV9; perhaps TRBD1 as D (5 bases). CDR1 is SGDLS, CDR2 YYNGEE, per germline. The CDR3 consists of 14 residues. V gave up 3 bases and J gave up 4 bases, with 10 bases separating them. The CDR3 DNA sequence: TGTGCCAGCAGCGAGGGGCAGGTTAATGAAAAACTGTTTTTT. Encoded protein: CASSEGQVNEKLFF.

V is TRBV7-2 and J is TRBJ2-1, with D unresolved. Germline lookup yields CDR1 SGHTA and CDR2 FQGNSA. V lost 5 bases to trimming and J lost 10 bases, with 15 bases between them. The CDR3 extends over 13 amino acids. CDR3 amino acids: CASSLTGPMEQFF. In nucleotides, the CDR3 is TGTGCCAGCAGCCTCACCGGTCCGATGGAGCAGTTCTTC.

This clone has more than one count but fewer than ten. The chain uses TRBV27 and TRBJ2-7; TRBD1 matches at 7 bases. V shed 6 bases, J shed 5 bases, and the junction held 10 bases outside the gene matches. This CDR3 contains 14 residues. Germline CDR1 MNHEY, CDR2 SMNVEV (reference sequence). In nucleotides, the CDR3 is TGTGCCAGCAGCATGGGGACAGCCGGGCACGAGCAGTACTTC. Translated, it gives CASSMGTAGHEQYF.

The V gene is TRBV28, the J gene TRBJ2-1; 10 bases line up with TRBD2. The CDR3 is 16 amino acids. The V gene's germline CDR1 is MDHEN and CDR2 SYDVKM. V shed 8 bases, J shed 6 bases, and the junction held 13 bases outside the gene matches. CDR3 loop: CASGNAGLAGANEQFF. The CDR3 DNA reads as TGTGCCAGCGGCAACGCGGGGCTAGCGGGAGCCAATGAGCAGTTCTTC. Complete variable domain (other parts from reference TRBV28 and TRBJ2-1): DVKVTQSSRYLVKRTGEKVFLECVQDMDHENMFWYRQDPGLGLRLIYFSYDVKMKEKGDIPEGYSVSREKKERFSLILESASTNQTSMYLCASGNAGLAGANEQFFGPGTRLTVL.

This clone was recorded once. V usage is TRBV6-6 and J usage is TRBJ2-7; TRBD2 might be the D (5 bases). V was trimmed by 5 bases and J by 6 bases, leaving 17 bases between them. Germline V gene lookup returns CDR1 MNHNY and CDR2 SVGAGI (reference sequence). The CDR3 is 14 residues long. The DNA for the CDR3 is TGTGCCAGCAGTCCCACCGATCCGGGGTTCGAGCAGTACTTC. Amino acid sequence: CASSPTDPGFEQYF.

This chain links TRBV5-1 with TRBJ2-1; 7 bases agree with TRBD2. Losses at the gene ends were 7 bases for V and 4 bases for J; bases not matched to a gene: 8. Germline lookup yields CDR1 SGHRS and CDR2 YFSETQ. This CDR3 comprises 14 residues. CDR3 region: CASAGEGLYNEQFF. CDR3 nucleotides: TGCGCCAGCGCCGGGGAGGGCCTGTACAATGAGCAGTTCTTC.

This clone was found once. CDR3 DNA sequence: TGTGCCAGCAGCTTAACCGGAGGGAATGAGCAGTTCTTC. It encodes CASSLTGGNEQFF. The rearrangement uses TRBV7-9 and TRBJ2-1, with D tentatively TRBD2 (6 bases). The V end lost 2 bases, the J end lost 7 bases, and 9 bases lay between the germline ends. The CDR3 has 13 residues. Germline CDR1 and CDR2: SEHNR and FQNEAQ (reference sequence).

The rearrangement links TRBV18 to TRBJ2-2; TRBD2 might be the D (8 bases). There are 19 residues in the CDR3. V lost 6 bases to trimming and J lost 0 bases, with 23 bases between them. Per the germline V gene, CDR1 is KGHSH and CDR2 is LQKENI. The CDR3 bases are TGTGCCAGCTCTCCGAAAACCGGGACAGCGGGAGCGAACACCGGGGAGCTGTTTTTT. It codes for CASSPKTGTAGANTGELFF. Supplemented by reference TRBV18 and TRBJ2-2, the full variable domain reads NAGVMQNPRHLVRRRGQEARLRCSPMKGHSHVYWYRQLPEEGLKFMVYLQKENIIDESGMPKERFSAEFPKEGPSILRIQQVVRGDSAAYFCASSPKTGTAGANTGELFFGEGSRLTVL.

This clone was detected a few times. The rearrangement links TRBV9 to TRBJ2-1; weak D call: TRBD1 (6 bases). The CDR3 runs 14 residues. Looked up from germline, CDR1 is SGDLS and CDR2 is YYNGEE. V lost 2 bases and J lost 4, with 10 bases in between. CDR3 nucleotides: TGTGCCAGCAGCGTGGACAGTGGATACAATGAGCAGTTCTTC. It is translated as CASSVDSGYNEQFF. Full variable domain (rest looked up from reference TRBV9 and TRBJ2-1): DSGVTQTPKHLITATGQRVTLRCSPRSGDLSVYWYQQSLDQGLQFLIQYYNGEERAKGNILERFSAQQFPDLHSELNLSSLELGDSALYFCASSVDSGYNEQFFGPGTRLTVL.

This rearrangement joins TRBV2 to TRBJ1-1; 8 bases match TRBD1. Unmatched junction bases numbered 2, after V lost 6 bases and J lost 8 bases. The CDR3 has 11 residues. The germline V gene has CDR1 SNHLY and CDR2 FYNNEI. The CDR3 DNA reads as TGTGCCAGCAGGAGGGACAGGGAAGCTTTCTTT. It codes for CASRRDREAFF.

This clone has just a few counts. This rearrangement joins TRBV15 to TRBJ1-1, with 7 bases aligning to TRBD1. CDR3 length: 16 amino acids. The germline V gene has CDR1 LNHNV and CDR2 YYDKDF (reference sequence). V was clipped by 4 bases and J by 0 bases; unmatched bases: 8. The CDR3 here is CATSKTGQWMNTEAFF. The CDR3 coding sequence is TGTGCCACCAGCAAAACGGGACAGTGGATGAACACTGAAGCTTTCTTT.

V is TRBV5-1 and J is TRBJ2-7, with a possible D match to TRBD1 (5 bases). CDR3 length: 13 amino acids. V lost 4 bases, J lost 2 bases, and 10 bases lay in between. CDR1 and CDR2 (germline): SGHRS, YFSETQ. The CDR3 DNA sequence: TGCGCCAGCAGCATGGACATGACCTACGAGCAGTACTTC. This translates into CASSMDMTYEQYF.

The V gene is TRBV4-1, the J gene TRBJ1-2; no clear D. This CDR3 is 17 amino acids long. Per the germline V gene, CDR1 is MGHRA and CDR2 is YSYEKL. V was cut by 0 bases and J by 7 bases, with 21 bases left in between. CDR3 region: CASSQDLVKGGWSGYTF. Here the CDR3 DNA reads TGCGCCAGCAGCCAAGATCTGGTTAAGGGAGGTTGGTCTGGCTACACCTTC.

The rearrangement joins TRBV4-2 to TRBJ2-1; no clear D gene. CDR1 is LGHNA, CDR2 YNFKEQ, per germline. V was cut by 2 bases and J by 2 bases, with 7 bases left in between. The CDR3 totals 14 residues. CDR3: CASSQNLAYNEQFF. The CDR3 DNA is TGTGCCAGCAGCCAAAACCTAGCCTACAATGAGCAGTTCTTC.

V and J are TRBV28 and TRBJ1-2; D gene uncertain. Per the germline V gene, CDR1 is MDHEN and CDR2 is SYDVKM. The V gene lost 6 bases and the J gene lost 8 bases, with 13 bases spanning the gap. The CDR3 spans 12 residues. The CDR3 coding sequence is TGTGCCAGCAGCCTACGGACTCAAGGCTACACCTTC. Translated: CASSLRTQGYTF.

The rearrangement links TRBV6-1 to TRBJ2-7; D perhaps matches TRBD2 (5 bases). Trimming removed 1 base at V and 7 bases at J, with 11 bases between. Germline CDR1 is MNHNS and CDR2 is SASEGT. The CDR3 has 13 residues. CDR3 residues: CASSEGRGREQYF. CDR3 in DNA: TGTGCCAGCAGTGAAGGCAGAGGGAGAGAGCAGTACTTC.

J is TRBJ2-7 and V is TRBV24-1, with TRBD1 matching 9 bases. V dropped 0 bases and J dropped 9; count of bases not matched to a gene: 2. Germline CDR1 is KGHDR and CDR2 is SFDVKD. This CDR3 has 13 amino acids. CDR3 bases: TGTGCCACCAGTGATTTGACAGGGGGCGCGCAGTACTTC. Protein: CATSDLTGGAQYF.

This rearrangement joins TRBV28 to TRBJ1-2, with a tentative D call TRBD1 (5 bases). Trimming took off 5 bases at V and 4 bases at J, with 8 bases between the two ends. Per the germline V gene, CDR1 is MDHEN and CDR2 is SYDVKM. The CDR3 has 12 residues. Written as DNA, the CDR3 is TGTGCCAGCAGTCGACAGTCCTATGGCTACACCTTC. Its translation: CASSRQSYGYTF.

The V call is TRBV12-5, the J call TRBJ2-3; TRBD2 is a possible D gene (5 bases). This CDR3 contains 14 residues. From germline, CDR1 is LGHNT and CDR2 FRNRAP. V lost 4 bases to trimming and J lost 4 bases, with 12 bases between them. CDR3 residues: CASGWLHSADTQYF. CDR3 sequence (DNA): TGTGCTAGTGGTTGGTTGCATAGCGCAGATACGCAGTATTTT.

This chain uses TRBV27 with TRBJ1-2; D is possibly TRBD1 (6 bases). V dropped 4 bases and J dropped 7 bases, with 19 bases sitting between them. This CDR3 is 15 amino acids long. The germline V gene encodes CDR1 MNHEY and CDR2 SMNVEV (reference sequence). CDR3 region: CASSYNIRSGAGYTF. In DNA form, the CDR3 reads TGTGCCAGCAGTTACAATATTCGGTCAGGGGCTGGCTACACCTTC.